Listed here is a single T cell receptor beta chain. This sample was taken from a study of blood T cell repertoires in COVID-19. Overall study context: Collection of acute and convalescent COVID-19 samples took place in the United States, Italy and Spain. Sample material is recorded as cDNA or gDNA derived from T cells, B-cell-depleted T cells, or PBMCs.

Study processing details: Cell counts per sample came from amplifying reference gene primers. Measured with immunoSEQ multiplex PCR; TCRdb has only the in-frame clones, and not every one. V, J and clone size are taken as reported in that table, and D and trimming were inferred from the DNA itself. In the table there are around 26,000 clones, roughly nine tenths of which are singletons. Germline V gene sequence: CDR1 SGHNT, CDR2 YYREEE (reference sequence). The CDR3 is made up of 15 amino acids. V was shortened by 5 bases and J by 4 bases, with 18 bases between the two germline ends. The sample consisted of peripheral blood. The V gene is TRBV5-4, the J gene TRBJ2-5; a possible D gene is TRBD2 (6 bases). This receptor was obtained from a human donor in a cohort sampled during active COVID-19. CDR3 bases: TGTGCCAGCAGTCCTATCAGGGAGGAGGGAGAGACCCAGTACTTC. This translates into CASSPIREEGETQYF.